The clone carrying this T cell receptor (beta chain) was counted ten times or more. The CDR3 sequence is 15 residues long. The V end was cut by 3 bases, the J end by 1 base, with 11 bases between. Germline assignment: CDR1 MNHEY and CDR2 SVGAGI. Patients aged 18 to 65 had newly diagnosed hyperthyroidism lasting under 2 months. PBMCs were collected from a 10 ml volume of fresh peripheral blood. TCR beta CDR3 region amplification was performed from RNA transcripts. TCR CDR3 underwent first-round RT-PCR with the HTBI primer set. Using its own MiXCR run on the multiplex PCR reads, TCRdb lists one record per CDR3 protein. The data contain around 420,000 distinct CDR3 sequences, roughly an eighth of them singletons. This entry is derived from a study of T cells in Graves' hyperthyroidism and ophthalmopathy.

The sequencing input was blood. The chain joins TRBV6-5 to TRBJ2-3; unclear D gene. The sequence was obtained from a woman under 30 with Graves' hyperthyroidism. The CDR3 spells CASSYTPKGTDTQYF. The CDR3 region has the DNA TGTGCCAGCAGTTATACGCCAAAAGGCACAGATACGCAGTATTTT.